This is a list of T cell receptor beta chains from one sample in a study of T cells in Graves' hyperthyroidism and ophthalmopathy. TCRdb analysed the multiplex PCR reads with MiXCR anew, one entry per CDR3 protein. Here the sample spans about 320,000 distinct CDR3 sequences, roughly 17% being singletons. The sample taken for sequencing was blood. The receptors originated from a man aged 25-40 years with Graves' hyperthyroidism. The CDR3 runs from the conserved cysteine through the conserved F or W. A D gene is named only where the DNA matches it firmly. Clone size appears in some rows only: once, few, many, or a class for an expanded clone.

size,D,V,J,DNA,CDR3
many,-,TRBV5-5,TRBJ1-3,TGTGCCAGCAGCTTGGACAGCTACTCTGGAAACACCATATATTTT,CASSLDSYSGNTIYF
many,-,TRBV11-3,TRBJ2-1,TGTGCCAGCAGCTTAAGAATAGCGGATAGCTCCTACAATGAGCAGTTCTTC,CASSLRIADSSYNEQFF
many,-,TRBV2,TRBJ2-3,TGTGCCAGCAGCGGCATGGGGGATACGCAGTATTTT,CASSGMGDTQYF
-,TRBD1,TRBV7-3,TRBJ2-7,TGTGCCAGCAGCTTCAGGGGGCAATCCAACGAGCAGTACTTC,CASSFRGQSNEQYF
few,TRBD1,TRBV24-1,TRBJ1-5,TGTGCCACCAGTGACCGCGGGCGCCGACAGGGCATAAATCAGCCCCAGCATTTT,CATSDRGRRQGINQPQHF
few,TRBD1,TRBV5-1,TRBJ1-2,TGCGCCAGCAGCTTGGACGCGGGACAGGGCAGGGATGGCTACACCTTC,CASSLDAGQGRDGYTF
many,TRBD2,TRBV7-2,TRBJ2-2,TGTGCCAGCAGCGGACTAGCGGGATCCGCGAACACCGGGGAGCTGTTTTTT,CASSGLAGSANTGELFF
-,-,TRBV5-1,TRBJ2-1,TGCGCCAGCAGCACCAAACAGGGATTGGAGGCCAATGAGCAGTTCTTC,CASSTKQGLEANEQFF
few,TRBD2,TRBV6-1,TRBJ2-2,TGTGCCAGCAGCTGGACTAGCGGGAGGGCCGGGGAGCTGTTTTTT,CASSWTSGRAGELFF
many,-,TRBV12-3/TRBV12-4,TRBJ2-3,TGTGCCAGCACCCCAAGCTACGATACGCAGTATTTT,CASTPSYDTQYF
few,-,TRBV10-3,TRBJ2-7,TGTGCCATACGGGACGGCTACGAGCAGTACTTC,CAIRDGYEQYF
many,TRBD1,TRBV6-1,TRBJ2-5,TGTGCCAGCAGTGGTCAGGACAGGAGGGAGACCCAGTACTTC,CASSGQDRRETQYF
many,TRBD1,TRBV30,TRBJ2-2,TGTGCCTGGAGTTCCGACAGGGGGACCACCGGGGAGCTGTTTTTT,CAWSSDRGTTGELFF
few,TRBD1,TRBV24-1,TRBJ2-5,TGTGCCACCAGTGAAAAGACAGGGGACCTACGGGAGACCCAGTACTTC,CATSEKTGDLRETQYF
many,TRBD2,TRBV20-1,TRBJ2-1,TGCAGTGGGGCGGGAGGGACCCCAAAAGGCGATGAGCAGTTCTTC,CSGAGGTPKGDEQFF
few,TRBD1,TRBV5-1,TRBJ1-2,TGCGCCAGCAGCCCGGGGGGGACAGGGGACTATGGCTACACCTTC,CASSPGGTGDYGYTF
many,-,TRBV2,TRBJ1-1,TGTGCCAACGGCGGGGATGACACTGAAGCTTTCTTT,CANGGDDTEAFF
-,-,TRBV3-1,TRBJ2-7,TGTGCCAGCAGCCGACAGGGACTAGCCTACGAGCAGTACTTC,CASSRQGLAYEQYF
many,-,TRBV11-2,TRBJ2-2,TGTGCCAGCAGCTTAGCTCCTTTTTTCTCCGGGGAGCTGTTTTTT,CASSLAPFFSGELFF
many,-,TRBV6-1,TRBJ2-7,TGTGCCAGCAGTGATTTGGGCTACGAGCAGTACTTC,CASSDLGYEQYF
many,-,TRBV12-5,TRBJ1-1,TGTGCTAGTGGTTTGACAGTGAACACTGAAGCTTTCTTT,CASGLTVNTEAFF
-,-,TRBV29-1,TRBJ2-6,TGCAGCGTTGAATGGGAACCTGGGGCCAACGTCCTGACTTTC,CSVEWEPGANVLTF